One sample yielded the 15 T cell receptor beta chains listed below, sequenced in a study of spatial heterogeneity in lung cancer. Time point in this sample: sample taken at primary tumor resection. Sequencing of whole RNA from tumor, nontumor lung or frozen PBMC involved no sorting. TCRdb fed the 5' RACE reads into MiXCR, producing one record per CDR3 protein. The sample lists about 92,000 distinct CDR3 sequences, roughly 12% occurring once. The material sequenced was PBMCs, taken at surgery. These receptors were taken from a male donor with early-stage non-small cell lung cancer.

The gene calls are TRBV27 and TRBJ1-5, with D uncertain. CDR1 and CDR2 (germline): MNHEY, SMNVEV (reference sequence). The CDR3 has 15 residues. Trimming stripped 6 bases from V and 1 base from J, with 13 bases between. The CDR3 DNA is TGTGCCAGCAGACCCCGGGGTCCGAGCAATCAGCCCCAGCATTTT. Its translation: CASRPRGPSNQPQHF.

This clonotype was seen more than once but under ten times. This chain uses TRBV14 with TRBJ2-7; D ambiguous. The germline gives CDR1 SGHDN, CDR2 FVKESK. This CDR3 comprises 12 residues. V shed 4 bases and J shed 6 bases, with 10 bases lying between them. CDR3 loop: CASSLNLGEQYF. Here the CDR3 DNA reads TGTGCCAGCAGCCTCAATTTGGGCGAGCAGTACTTC.

This clonotype was detected only a few times. The chain has TRBV2 and TRBJ2-3; 13 bases line up with TRBD2. Germline CDR1 and CDR2: SNHLY and FYNNEI. This CDR3 has 15 residues. V shed 8 bases, J shed 4 bases, and the junction held 6 bases outside the gene matches. CDR3: CASHRTSGSSDTQYF. The CDR3 coding sequence is TGTGCCAGCCACAGGACTAGCGGGAGCTCAGATACGCAGTATTTT. Variable domain in full (rest from reference TRBV2 and TRBJ2-3): EPEVTQTPSHQVTQMGQEVILRCVPISNHLYFYWYRQILGQKVEFLVSFYNNEISEKSEIFDDQFSVERPDGSNFTLKIRSTKLEDSAMYFCASHRTSGSSDTQYFGPGTRLTVL.

This chain joins TRBV7-2 and TRBJ1-4; no firm D call. Germline V gene data show CDR1 as SGHTA and CDR2 as FQGNSA. The CDR3 length is 14 residues. The V end was cut by 3 bases, the J end by 4 bases, with 9 bases between. CDR3 DNA: TGTGCCAGCAGCTTCGGACCGGGTAATGAAAAACTGTTTTTT. Amino acid sequence: CASSFGPGNEKLFF.

The rearrangement links TRBV7-9 to TRBJ1-2, with D uncertain. This CDR3 has 12 amino acids. The germline CDR1 and CDR2 sequences are SEHNR and FQNEAQ (reference sequence). The germline V and J ends were trimmed by 2 bases and 8 bases, with 9 bases remaining between them. In DNA form, the CDR3 reads TGTGCCAGCAGCTTAAGAATACAGGGCTACACCTTC. This translates into CASSLRIQGYTF.

This clonotype was counted at least ten times. This chain uses TRBV9 with TRBJ1-6, with D uncertain. The CDR3 runs to 15 residues. V was trimmed by 0 bases and J by 5 bases, leaving 9 bases between them. Per the germline V gene, CDR1 is SGDLS and CDR2 is YYNGEE. The chain's CDR3 is CASSVEGIDNSPLHF. Here the CDR3 DNA reads TGTGCCAGCAGCGTAGAAGGGATAGATAATTCACCCCTCCACTTT.

The chain couples TRBV20-1 to TRBJ1-6, with TRBD1 matching over 12 bases. This CDR3 has 14 amino acids. With V trimmed by 1 base and J by 10 bases, 2 bases remained unmatched. CDR1 DFQATT and CDR2 SNEGSKA come from the germline V gene (reference sequence). This CDR3 is CSARGDRGQSPLHF. The CDR3 DNA follows: TGCAGTGCTAGAGGGGACAGGGGGCAATCACCCCTCCACTTT.

This chain links TRBV3-1 with TRBJ2-3; a weak D match, TRBD1 (5 bases). The CDR3 sequence is 15 residues long. Germline V gives CDR1 LGHDT, CDR2 YNNKEL (reference sequence). V lost 4 bases and J 2 bases, leaving 13 bases between the germline ends. In nucleotides, the CDR3 is TGTGCCAGCAGCCCCGACAGACTTTACACAGATACGCAGTATTTT. The encoded protein is CASSPDRLYTDTQYF.

This clonotype has ten or more counts. The CDR3 DNA follows: TGCAGCGTTGACTCGGGACGGCGAGGCTACACCTTC. Residues: CSVDSGRRGYTF. The chain recombines TRBV29-1 with TRBJ1-2, with D possibly matching TRBD1 (5 bases). Germline CDR1 SQVTM, CDR2 ANQGSEA. With 3 bases removed from V and 8 bases from J, the gap between germline ends came to 13 bases. The CDR3 runs 12 residues.

The chain has TRBV28 and TRBJ2-2, with D perhaps given as TRBD1 or TRBD2 (6 bases each). From germline, CDR1 is MDHEN and CDR2 SYDVKM. Trimming removed 1 base from V and 5 bases from J, with 11 bases in between. The CDR3 runs 15 residues. The CDR3 region is CASSLSGAGTGELFF. The DNA of the CDR3 is TGTGCCAGCAGTTTATCAGGGGCGGGGACCGGGGAGCTGTTTTTT.

The CDR3 region is CASSLDNNPNYGYTF. The CDR3 DNA follows: TGTGCCAGCAGCTTAGATAATAATCCTAACTATGGCTACACCTTC. The chain couples TRBV7-9 to TRBJ1-2; no clear D. The CDR3 totals 15 residues. V shed 1 base and J shed 0 bases, with 9 bases lying between them. CDR1 and CDR2 (germline): SEHNR, FQNEAQ (reference sequence).

This clonotype was recorded many times. The rearrangement links TRBV18 to TRBJ2-1; no clear D. Trimming stripped 6 bases from V and 6 bases from J, with 12 bases between. The CDR3 consists of 13 residues. Germline V CDR1 and CDR2: KGHSH, LQKENI. CDR3 loop: CASSRTASNEQFF. CDR3 nucleotide sequence: TGTGCCAGCTCGCGGACCGCGAGCAATGAGCAGTTCTTC.

This clonotype has more than one count but fewer than ten. This chain joins TRBV12-3 or TRBV12-4 and TRBJ1-5; D might be TRBD1 (6 bases). V was cut by 4 bases and J by 2 bases, with 15 bases left in between. The CDR3 runs to 16 residues. CDR3 residues: CASSSRRGPGNQPQHF. CDR3 in DNA: TGTGCCAGCAGTTCACGTCGGGGGCCAGGCAATCAGCCCCAGCATTTT.

The V and J genes are TRBV6-2 or TRBV6-3 and TRBJ1-2, with D hard to call. Germline CDR1 reads MNHEY; CDR2 reads SVGEGT. Between the trimmed V and J ends, which lost 2 bases and 0 bases, there was a span of 4 bases. The CDR3 is made up of 13 amino acids. The DNA of the CDR3 is TGTGCCAGCAGTTACGAGTCTAACTATGGCTACACCTTC. It translates to CASSYESNYGYTF.

This sequence joins TRBV27 and TRBJ2-5; D may be TRBD2 (6 bases). This CDR3 comprises 15 residues. The ends were cut back, 3 bases at V and 7 bases at J, with 18 bases in the middle. Germline CDR1 is MNHEY and CDR2 is SMNVEV (reference sequence). CDR3 sequence: CASSLEGLRTGTQYF. The CDR3 region has the DNA TGTGCCAGCAGTTTGGAGGGACTGAGAACGGGGACCCAGTACTTC.